Each of the 17 T cell receptor beta chains below was sequenced from the same sample in a study of prognosis after radiotherapy for stage I lung cancer. The TCR beta CDR3 region was amplified from genomic DNA, with two rounds of multiplex PCR being used for the amplification. Primers were specific to each TRBV and TRBJ gene in first-round PCR. MiXCR, run by TCRdb on the multiplex PCR reads, gives a single entry per CDR3 protein. The data show fewer than 20,000 distinct CDR3 sequences, 40% to 50% seen once. The specimen comprised PBMCs, sampled before or after stereotactic body radiation therapy (not recorded which). These TCRs come from a donor over 45 with non-small cell lung cancer.

This chain links TRBV5-1 with TRBJ1-5; the match to TRBD1 covers 10 bases. With 4 bases clipped from V and 2 bases from J, the junction kept 6 bases outside the gene matches. Germline-derived CDR1 and CDR2 are SGHRS and YFSETQ. The CDR3 is 16 residues long. The CDR3 sequence: CASSRDRGLCNQPQHF. DNA of the CDR3: TGCGCCAGCAGCCGGGACAGGGGATTATGCAATCAGCCCCAGCATTTT.

For this clonotype: A read error may explain this, as a much larger clone is one base away. The CDR3 DNA sequence: TGTGCCAGCAGCTTAAGTATACAGGGGGACGAGACCCAGTACTTC. Amino acid sequence: CASSLSIQGDETQYF. The chain uses TRBV7-2 and TRBJ2-5; 8 nucleotides match TRBD1. In germline, CDR1 is SGHTA, CDR2 FQGNSA. V trimming: 2 bases; J trimming: 5 bases; junction bases outside the gene matches: 7. This CDR3 comprises 15 residues.

The rearrangement links TRBV5-1 to TRBJ1-2; 9 positions match TRBD1. The CDR3 covers 14 residues. Germline assignment: CDR1 SGHRS and CDR2 YFSETQ. V dropped 0 bases and J dropped 5; count of bases not matched to a gene: 2. CDR3 region: CASSLGDRAYGYTF. CDR3 coding DNA: TGCGCCAGCAGCTTGGGGGACAGGGCTTATGGCTACACCTTC.

The genes are TRBV2 and TRBJ2-1; TRBD1 might be the D (6 bases). Trimming removed 0 bases from V and 6 bases from J, with 9 bases in between. CDR1 is SNHLY and CDR2 is FYNNEI in the germline V gene. CDR3 size: 14 residues. The DNA of the CDR3 is TGTGCCAGCAGTGAAGCGTGGGGGCCCAATGAGCAGTTCTTC. This translates into CASSEAWGPNEQFF.

The chain combines TRBV11-3 with TRBJ2-7; D gene unclear. Germline CDR1 and CDR2: SGHNT and YENEEA. There are 11 residues in the CDR3. The germline V and J ends were trimmed by 5 bases and 2 bases, with 4 bases remaining between them. The CDR3 is CASSGTYEQYF. CDR3 sequence (DNA): TGTGCCAGCAGCGGGACCTACGAGCAGTACTTC.

This clonotype was detected many times. The rearrangement uses TRBV20-1 and TRBJ2-5, with 8 bases lining up with TRBD1. From germline, CDR1 is DFQATT and CDR2 SNEGSKA (reference sequence). Unmatched junction bases numbered 12, after V lost 0 bases and J lost 9 bases. The CDR3 sequence is 15 residues long. As DNA, the CDR3 is TGCAGTGCTAGAGACCCCCAGGACAGGGAAGGGGCCCAGTACTTC. Protein: CSARDPQDREGAQYF.

This clonotype has ten or more counts. The chain links TRBV5-1 to TRBJ2-6, with D hard to call. CDR3 size: 13 residues. Trimming took off 2 bases at V and 2 bases at J, with 2 bases between the two ends. The germline gives CDR1 SGHRS, CDR2 YFSETQ. The CDR3 protein is CASSLAGANVLTF. CDR3 coding DNA: TGCGCCAGCAGCTTAGCTGGGGCCAACGTCCTGACTTTC.

This clonotype was detected many times. V gene TRBV5-1 combines with J gene TRBJ2-5; D is possibly TRBD1 (5 bases). The germline V and J ends were trimmed by 0 bases and 1 base, with 7 bases remaining between them. Germline assignment: CDR1 SGHRS and CDR2 YFSETQ. This CDR3 has 14 residues. Here the CDR3 reads CASSLDRFQETQYF. The CDR3 bases are TGCGCCAGCAGCTTGGACAGGTTCCAAGAGACCCAGTACTTC.

The genes are TRBV7-2 and TRBJ2-2; the D call may be TRBD1 or TRBD2 (5 bases each). The CDR3 runs to 18 residues. Per the germline V gene, CDR1 is SGHTA and CDR2 is FQGNSA. Trimming pared 4 bases from V and 7 bases from J, leaving 25 bases between. The CDR3 region is CASSSTPGTGRGGGELFF. The CDR3 region has the DNA TGTGCCAGCAGCTCTACCCCGGGAACGGGGCGCGGAGGCGGGGAGCTGTTTTTT. Full variable domain (remainder filled in from reference TRBV7-2 and TRBJ2-2): GAGVSQSPSNKVTEKGKDVELRCDPISGHTALYWYRQSLGQGLEFLIYFQGNSAPDKSGLPSDRFSAERTGGSVSTLTIQRTQQEDSAVYLCASSSTPGTGRGGGELFFGEGSRLTVL.

Remarks on this clonotype: This could be a read error, since a much larger clone is one nucleotide away. J is TRBJ2-4 and V is TRBV11-2, with D possibly matching TRBD1 (6 bases). CDR3 length: 13 amino acids. Germline loops: CDR1 SGHAT, CDR2 FQNNGV. CDR3 sequence: CASSLGGRDIKYF. Written as DNA, the CDR3 is TGTGCCAGCAGCTTAGGAGGCCGGGACATTAAGTACTTC.

This clonotype was counted ten times or more. Here the CDR3 reads CAIRDDTVDEQFF. CDR3 DNA: TGTGCCATCAGGGATGACACCGTCGATGAGCAGTTCTTC. The chain recombines TRBV10-3 with TRBJ2-1; D remains ambiguous. The V gene lost 6 bases and the J gene lost 8 bases, with 14 bases spanning the gap. Germline assignment: CDR1 ENHRY and CDR2 SYGVKD. This CDR3 region has 13 residues.

With respect to this clonotype: This clone may be a read error of a much larger clone one base away. This rearrangement joins TRBV2 to TRBJ2-2, with 11 bases fitting TRBD2. There are 15 residues in the CDR3. Germline loops: CDR1 SNHLY, CDR2 FYNNEI. CDR3 protein: CASSSLTSGVGGLFF. As DNA, the CDR3 is TGTGCCAGCTCATCATTGACTAGCGGGGTCGGGGGGCTGTTTTTT.

The chain links TRBV5-4 to TRBJ2-7; maybe TRBD1 (5 bases). Trimming removed 8 bases at V and 5 bases at J, with 20 bases between. The CDR3 consists of 14 residues. The germline gives CDR1 SGHNT, CDR2 YYREEE (reference sequence). The CDR3 here is CARSQGEGYDEQYF. CDR3 DNA: TGTGCCAGGAGCCAGGGTGAAGGGTACGACGAGCAGTACTTC.

The chain carries TRBV20-1 and TRBJ2-1; 8 nucleotides align to TRBD2. Unmatched junction bases numbered 4, after V lost 3 bases and J lost 9 bases. The CDR3 runs 12 residues. Germline assignment: CDR1 DFQATT and CDR2 SNEGSKA (reference sequence). The CDR3 sequence is CSASGRDGEQFF. DNA for the CDR3: TGCAGTGCTAGCGGGAGGGACGGTGAGCAGTTCTTC.

The table lists this clonotype with many counts. V is TRBV20-1 and J is TRBJ2-5; 12 positions match TRBD2. With V trimmed by 1 base and J by 6 bases, 12 bases remained unmatched. This CDR3 is 17 amino acids long. Germline V gene lookup returns CDR1 DFQATT and CDR2 SNEGSKA (reference sequence). The CDR3 is CSARAPPTSGGSKTQYF. Written as DNA, the CDR3 is TGCAGTGCTAGAGCTCCCCCCACTAGCGGGGGGTCAAAGACCCAGTACTTC.

This clonotype was seen many times. The chain carries TRBV9 and TRBJ1-3, with unresolved D. CDR1 is SGDLS and CDR2 is YYNGEE in the germline V gene. This CDR3 spans 11 amino acids. V was pared by 2 bases and J by 4 bases, with 1 base between. CDR3 residues: CASSVGNTIYF. The CDR3 DNA sequence: TGTGCCAGCAGCGTGGGAAACACCATATATTTT.

This clonotype was observed at least ten times. The CDR3 here is CSVGRRNEQYF. CDR3 nucleotides: TGCAGTGTGGGGAGGAGGAACGAGCAGTACTTC. The rearrangement joins TRBV20-1 to TRBJ2-7, with D possibly matching TRBD2 (6 bases). In germline, CDR1 is DFQATT, CDR2 SNEGSKA (reference sequence). With 7 bases removed from V and 5 bases from J, the gap between germline ends came to 12 bases. This CDR3 has 11 amino acids.